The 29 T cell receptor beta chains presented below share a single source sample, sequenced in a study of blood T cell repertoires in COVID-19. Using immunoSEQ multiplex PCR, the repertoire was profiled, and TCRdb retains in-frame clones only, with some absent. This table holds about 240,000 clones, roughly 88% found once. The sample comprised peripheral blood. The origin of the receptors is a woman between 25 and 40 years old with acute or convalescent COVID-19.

CDR3 sequence reads: CASSPGQGRTEAFF. The DNA for the CDR3 is TGTGCCAGCAGCCCCGGACAGGGGAGGACTGAAGCTTTCTTT. This chain joins TRBV5-4 and TRBJ1-1; 9 positions match TRBD1. CDR1 is SGHNT, CDR2 YYREEE, per germline (reference sequence). This CDR3 is 14 amino acids long. J lost 5 bases, V lost 4 bases, and 6 bases had no gene match.

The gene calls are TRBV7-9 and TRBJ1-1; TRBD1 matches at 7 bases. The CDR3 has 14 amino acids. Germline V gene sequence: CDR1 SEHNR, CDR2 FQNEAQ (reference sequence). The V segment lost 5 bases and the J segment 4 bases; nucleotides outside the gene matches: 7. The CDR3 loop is CASSNTGAATEAFF. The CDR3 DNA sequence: TGTGCCAGCAGCAATACAGGGGCCGCCACTGAAGCTTTCTTT.

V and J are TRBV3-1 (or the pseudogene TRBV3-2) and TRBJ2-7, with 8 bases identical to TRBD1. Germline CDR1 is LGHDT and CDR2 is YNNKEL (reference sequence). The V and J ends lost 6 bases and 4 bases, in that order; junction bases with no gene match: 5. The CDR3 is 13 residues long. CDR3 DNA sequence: TGTGCCAGCAGGGCACAGGGGGTTTACGAGCAGTACTTC. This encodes CASRAQGVYEQYF.

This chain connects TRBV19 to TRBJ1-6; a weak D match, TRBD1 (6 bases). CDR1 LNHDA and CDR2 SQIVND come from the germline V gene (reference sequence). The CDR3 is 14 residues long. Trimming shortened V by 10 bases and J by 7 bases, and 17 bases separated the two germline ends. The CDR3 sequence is CATKPGGPNSPLHF. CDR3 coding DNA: TGTGCCACCAAACCGGGGGGCCCGAATTCACCCCTCCACTTT.

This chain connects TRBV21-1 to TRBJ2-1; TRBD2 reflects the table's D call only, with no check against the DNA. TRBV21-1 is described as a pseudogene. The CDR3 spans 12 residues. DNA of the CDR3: TGTGCCAGCAGCAAAGTCATCGGTGAGCAGTTCTTC. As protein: CASSKVIGEQFF.

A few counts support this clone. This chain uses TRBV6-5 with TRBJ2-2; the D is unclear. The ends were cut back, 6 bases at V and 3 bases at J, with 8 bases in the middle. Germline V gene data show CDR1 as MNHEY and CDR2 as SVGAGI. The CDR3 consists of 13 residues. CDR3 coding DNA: TGTGCCAGCAGGGTAGTGGACACCGGGGAGCTGTTTTTT. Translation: CASRVVDTGELFF.

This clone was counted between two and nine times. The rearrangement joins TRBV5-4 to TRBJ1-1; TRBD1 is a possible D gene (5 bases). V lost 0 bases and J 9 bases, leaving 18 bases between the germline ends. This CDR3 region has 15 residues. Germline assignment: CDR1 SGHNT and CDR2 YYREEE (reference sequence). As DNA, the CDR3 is TGTGCCAGCAGCTTGGCTGCAGGGAAGATACCCAAAGCTTTCTTT. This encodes CASSLAAGKIPKAFF.

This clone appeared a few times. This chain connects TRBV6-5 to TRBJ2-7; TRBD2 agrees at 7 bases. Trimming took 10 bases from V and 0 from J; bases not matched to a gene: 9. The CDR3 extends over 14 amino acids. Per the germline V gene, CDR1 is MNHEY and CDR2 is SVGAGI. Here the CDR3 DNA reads TGTGCCACGCGCCTGGGCGGGAGCTCCTACGAGCAGTACTTC. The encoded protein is CATRLGGSSYEQYF.

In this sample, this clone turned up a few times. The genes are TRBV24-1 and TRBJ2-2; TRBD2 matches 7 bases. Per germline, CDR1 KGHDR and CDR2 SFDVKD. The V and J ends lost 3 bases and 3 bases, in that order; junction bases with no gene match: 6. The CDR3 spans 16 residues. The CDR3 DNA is TGTGCCACCAGTGATCCGGGGAGGGTCGACACCGGGGAGCTGTTTTTT. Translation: CATSDPGRVDTGELFF.

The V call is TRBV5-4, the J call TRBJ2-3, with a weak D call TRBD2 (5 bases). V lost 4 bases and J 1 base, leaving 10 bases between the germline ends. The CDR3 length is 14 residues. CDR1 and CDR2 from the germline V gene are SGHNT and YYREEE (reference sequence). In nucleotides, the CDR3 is TGTGCCAGCAGCCCGGCGCGGGGCACAGATACGCAGTATTTT. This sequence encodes CASSPARGTDTQYF.

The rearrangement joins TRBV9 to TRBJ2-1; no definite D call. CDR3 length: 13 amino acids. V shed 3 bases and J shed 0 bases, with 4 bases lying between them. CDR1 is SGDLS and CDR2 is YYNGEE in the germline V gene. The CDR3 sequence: CASSAYSYNEQFF. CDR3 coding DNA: TGTGCCAGCAGCGCCTACTCCTACAATGAGCAGTTCTTC.

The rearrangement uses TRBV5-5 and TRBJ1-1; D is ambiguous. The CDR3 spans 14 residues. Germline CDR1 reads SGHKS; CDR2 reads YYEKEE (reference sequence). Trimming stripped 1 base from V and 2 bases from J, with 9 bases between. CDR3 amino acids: CASSLLYGNTEAFF. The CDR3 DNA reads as TGTGCCAGCAGCTTGTTATACGGTAACACTGAAGCTTTCTTT.

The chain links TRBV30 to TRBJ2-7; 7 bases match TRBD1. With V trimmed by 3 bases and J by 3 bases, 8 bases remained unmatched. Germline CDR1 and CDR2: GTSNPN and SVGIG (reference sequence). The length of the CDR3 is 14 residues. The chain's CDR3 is CAWRWQGDLYEQYF. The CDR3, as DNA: TGTGCCTGGAGATGGCAGGGGGACCTCTACGAGCAGTACTTC.

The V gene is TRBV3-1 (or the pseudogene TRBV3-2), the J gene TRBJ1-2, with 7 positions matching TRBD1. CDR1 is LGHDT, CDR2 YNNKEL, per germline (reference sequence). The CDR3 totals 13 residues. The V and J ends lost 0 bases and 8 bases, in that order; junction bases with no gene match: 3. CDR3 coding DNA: TGTGCCAGCAGCCAAGACAGGGGGTTCGGCTACACCTTC. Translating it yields CASSQDRGFGYTF.

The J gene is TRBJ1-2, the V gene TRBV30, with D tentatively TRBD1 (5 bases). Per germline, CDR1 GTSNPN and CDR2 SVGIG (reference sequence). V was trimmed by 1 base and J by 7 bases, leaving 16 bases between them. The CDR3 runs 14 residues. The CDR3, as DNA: TGTGCCTGGAGTGCGGAGTTGCAGGGCTCTGGCTACACCTTC. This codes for CAWSAELQGSGYTF.

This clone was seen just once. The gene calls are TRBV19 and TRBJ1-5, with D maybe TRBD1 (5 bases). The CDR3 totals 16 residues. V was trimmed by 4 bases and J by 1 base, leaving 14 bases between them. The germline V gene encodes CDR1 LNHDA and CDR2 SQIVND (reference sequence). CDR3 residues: CASSTEAGRSNQPQHF. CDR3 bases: TGTGCCAGTAGTACGGAGGCAGGGAGGAGCAATCAGCCCCAGCATTTT.

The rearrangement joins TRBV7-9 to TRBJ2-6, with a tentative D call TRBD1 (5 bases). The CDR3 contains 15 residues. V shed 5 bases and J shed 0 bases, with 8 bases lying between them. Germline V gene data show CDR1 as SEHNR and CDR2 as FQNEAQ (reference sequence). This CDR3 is CASSDSISGANVLTF. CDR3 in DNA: TGTGCCAGCAGCGACAGTATCTCTGGGGCCAACGTCCTGACTTTC.

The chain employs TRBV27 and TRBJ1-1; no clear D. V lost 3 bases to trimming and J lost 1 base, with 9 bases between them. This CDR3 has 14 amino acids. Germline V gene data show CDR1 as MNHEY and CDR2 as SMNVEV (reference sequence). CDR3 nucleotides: TGTGCCAGCAGTTTTAGGGAGGGGAACACTGAAGCTTTCTTT. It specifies CASSFREGNTEAFF.

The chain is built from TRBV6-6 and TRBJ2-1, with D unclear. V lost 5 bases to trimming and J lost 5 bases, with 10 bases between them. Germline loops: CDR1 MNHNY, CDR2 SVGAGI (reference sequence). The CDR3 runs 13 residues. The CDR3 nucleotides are TGTGCCAGCAGTGGGTACCGGGACAATGAGCAGTTCTTC. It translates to CASSGYRDNEQFF.

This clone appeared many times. CDR3 region: CASSLGTGDTQYF. The CDR3 bases are TGTGCCAGCAGCTTAGGGACAGGAGATACGCAGTATTTT. This sequence joins TRBV7-9 and TRBJ2-3, with TRBD1 identical over 7 bases. Germline V gene data show CDR1 as SEHNR and CDR2 as FQNEAQ (reference sequence). The CDR3 runs to 13 residues. V lost 1 base to trimming and J lost 5 bases; unmatched junction nucleotides: 0.

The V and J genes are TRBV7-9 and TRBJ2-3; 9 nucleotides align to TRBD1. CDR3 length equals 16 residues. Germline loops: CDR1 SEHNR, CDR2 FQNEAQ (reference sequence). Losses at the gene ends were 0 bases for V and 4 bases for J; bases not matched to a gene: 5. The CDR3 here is CASSLAPQGAPDTQYF. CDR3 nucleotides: TGTGCCAGCAGCTTAGCTCCACAGGGGGCCCCAGATACGCAGTATTTT.

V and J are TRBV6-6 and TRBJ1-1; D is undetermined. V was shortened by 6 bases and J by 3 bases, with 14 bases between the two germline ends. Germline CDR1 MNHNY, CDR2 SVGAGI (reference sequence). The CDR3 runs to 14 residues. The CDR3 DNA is TGTGCCAGCAGCCTCAAAGGACTTGACACTGAAGCTTTCTTT. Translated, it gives CASSLKGLDTEAFF.

DNA of the CDR3: TGCGCCAGCAGCCAAGGACTAGCGGGACACTACGAGCAGTACTTC. The encoded protein is CASSQGLAGHYEQYF. The rearrangement uses TRBV4-3 and TRBJ2-7; 11 nucleotides line up with TRBD2. This CDR3 has 15 amino acids. Germline trimming cut 1 base from V and 3 bases from J; bases unmatched to any gene: 2. Per the germline V gene, CDR1 is LGHNA and CDR2 is YSLEER.

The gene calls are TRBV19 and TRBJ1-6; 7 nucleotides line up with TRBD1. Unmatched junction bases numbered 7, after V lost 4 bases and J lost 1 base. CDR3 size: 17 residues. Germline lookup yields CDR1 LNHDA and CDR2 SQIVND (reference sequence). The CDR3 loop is CASSTSTGWSYNSPLHF. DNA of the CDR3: TGTGCCAGTAGTACCTCGACAGGGTGGTCCTATAATTCACCCCTCCACTTT.

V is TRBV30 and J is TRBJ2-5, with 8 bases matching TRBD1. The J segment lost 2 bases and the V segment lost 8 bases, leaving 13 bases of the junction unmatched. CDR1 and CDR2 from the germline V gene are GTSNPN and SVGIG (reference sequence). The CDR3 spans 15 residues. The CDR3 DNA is TGTGCCCGTGGATGGACAGGGTTGGGACAAGAGACCCAGTACTTC. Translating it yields CARGWTGLGQETQYF.

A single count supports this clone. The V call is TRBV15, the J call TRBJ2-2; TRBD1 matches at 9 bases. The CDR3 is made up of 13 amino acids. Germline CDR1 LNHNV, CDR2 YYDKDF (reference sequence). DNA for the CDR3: TGTGGGACAGGGGAGGGTTACACCGGGGAGCTGTTTTTT. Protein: CGTGEGYTGELFF.

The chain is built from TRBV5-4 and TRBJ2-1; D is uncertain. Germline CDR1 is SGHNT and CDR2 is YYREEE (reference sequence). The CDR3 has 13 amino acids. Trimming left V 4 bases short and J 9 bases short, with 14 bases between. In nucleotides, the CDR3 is TGTGCCAGCAGCGACCCTCCCCTAGTTGAGCAGTTCTTC. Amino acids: CASSDPPLVEQFF.

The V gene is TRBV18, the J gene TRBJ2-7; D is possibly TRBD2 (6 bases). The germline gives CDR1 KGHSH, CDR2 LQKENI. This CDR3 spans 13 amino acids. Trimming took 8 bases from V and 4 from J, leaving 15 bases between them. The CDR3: CASPLGGVYEQYF. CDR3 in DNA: TGTGCCAGCCCCCTGGGGGGAGTGTACGAGCAGTACTTC.

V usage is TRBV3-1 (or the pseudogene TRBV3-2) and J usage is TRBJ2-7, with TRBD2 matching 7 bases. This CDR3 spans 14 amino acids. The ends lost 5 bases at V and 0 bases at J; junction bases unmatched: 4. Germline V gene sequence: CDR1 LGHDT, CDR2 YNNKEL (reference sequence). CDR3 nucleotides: TGTGCCAGCAGCAAAACTAGCGCCTCCTACGAGCAGTACTTC. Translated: CASSKTSASYEQYF.